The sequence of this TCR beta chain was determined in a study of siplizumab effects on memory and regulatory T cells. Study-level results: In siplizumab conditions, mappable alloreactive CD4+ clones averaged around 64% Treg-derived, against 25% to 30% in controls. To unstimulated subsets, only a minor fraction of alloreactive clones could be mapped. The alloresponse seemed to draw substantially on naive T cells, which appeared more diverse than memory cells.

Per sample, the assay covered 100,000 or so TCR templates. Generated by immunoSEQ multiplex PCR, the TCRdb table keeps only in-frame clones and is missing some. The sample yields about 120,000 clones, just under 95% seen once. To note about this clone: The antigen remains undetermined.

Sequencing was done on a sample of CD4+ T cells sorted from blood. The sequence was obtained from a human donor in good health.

The DNA for the CDR3 is TGTGCCAGCAGCGTAAGCAGGATTAGCACAGATACGCAGTATTTT. It specifies CASSVSRISTDTQYF. V gene TRBV9 combines with J gene TRBJ2-3; no firm D call. This CDR3 has 15 residues. Per germline, CDR1 SGDLS and CDR2 YYNGEE. The V gene lost 1 base and the J gene lost 0 bases, with 9 bases spanning the gap.